This paragraph covers one T cell receptor beta chain sequence. V was clipped by 7 bases and J by 6 bases, with 15 bases between them. The CDR3 is 14 residues long. The V gene's germline CDR1 is SGHAT and CDR2 FQDESV (reference sequence). TCRdb independently ran MiXCR on the RT-PCR reads; one entry per CDR3 protein. The table records fewer than 800,000 distinct CDR3 sequences, 14% of them present only once. This sequence was found in a female donor in good health, serving as a healthy control. Sequencing used memory CD4+ T cells from blood. The chain links TRBV11-1 to TRBJ2-2, with a possible D match to TRBD1 (6 bases). The CDR3 nucleotides read TGTGCCAGCACCAAACTGGGGGCCGCCGGGGAGCTGTTTTTT. The encoded protein is CASTKLGAAGELFF.